These T cell receptor beta chains were read from a single sample in a study of cytomegalovirus exposure and HLA in healthy donors. Using immunoSEQ multiplex PCR, the repertoire was profiled, and TCRdb retains in-frame clones only, with some absent. Of 180,000 or so clones listed, 75% to 85% were seen once; the top ten hold around 3.4%. Sequencing was done on a sample of PBMCs. These receptors originate from a woman aged 55 to 70 in good health and CMV-seropositive. CDR3s include the opening cysteine and the closing phenylalanine or tryptophan. The D gene is left open where the match is weak. Size values are once, few and many counts, or a class for expanded clones, and some rows have none.

d_call j_call clone_size v_call cdr3_nt cdr3_aa
NA TRBJ2-2 once TRBV27 TGTGCCAGCAGCCCTAGCGTCGCCGGGGAGCTGTTTTTT CASSPSVAGELFF
NA TRBJ2-7 NA TRBV6-1 TGTGCCAGCAGTGAACACATGGCGGGACAGTACTTC CASSEHMAGQYF
NA TRBJ2-7 NA TRBV19 TGTGCTCTCACATACTCCTACGAGCAGTACTTC CALTYSYEQYF
NA TRBJ2-7 once TRBV28 TGTGCCAGCAGTTCGCCCAGGGGCTGGTGGTACTTC CASSSPRGWWYF
NA TRBJ2-5 NA TRBV28 TGTGCCAGCAGTTTCTCCCCTCGGGAACGGACCCAGTACTTC CASSFSPRERTQYF
TRBD1 TRBJ1-1 NA TRBV30 TGTGCCTGGACCCCCAGACAGGGAACTGAAGCTTTCTTT CAWTPRQGTEAFF
TRBD1 TRBJ1-5 NA TRBV2 TGTGCCAGCCCCCCTGAGGCAGGGGGGAACAATCAGCCCCAGCATTTT CASPPEAGGNNQPQHF
NA TRBJ1-5 once TRBV6-1 TGTGCCAGCAGTGATCAGTATCATCAGCCCCAGCATTTT CASSDQYHQPQHF
TRBD1 TRBJ1-2 NA TRBV18 TGTGCCAGCTCACCACCAACAGGGGGCGATGGCTACACCTTC CASSPPTGGDGYTF
TRBD1 TRBJ1-4 NA TRBV5-1 TGCGCCAGCAGCCGCAAGACAGGGGGATATGAATCATCCAGGGAAAAACTGTTTTTT CASSRKTGGYESSREKLFF
TRBD1 TRBJ1-2 few TRBV5-6 TGTGCCAGCAGCTCCGGGACAGGGCGCTATGGCTACACCTTC CASSSGTGRYGYTF
TRBD1 TRBJ2-7 NA TRBV9 TGTGCCAGCAGCGTAAGGGGACAGATGGACGAGCAGTACTTC CASSVRGQMDEQYF
TRBD1 TRBJ2-7 once TRBV19 TGTGCCAGTAGTAGAGGGACAGGGGGGGACTACGAGCAGTACTTC CASSRGTGGDYEQYF
NA TRBJ1-4 NA TRBV5-6 TGTGCCAGCAGCCGTGGACAGTTTAATGAAAAACTGTTTTTT CASSRGQFNEKLFF
NA TRBJ2-6 few TRBV29-1 TGCAGCGCCCAAGAAGGGAGAGGGGCCAACGTCCTGACTTTC CSAQEGRGANVLTF
TRBD1 TRBJ1-2 many TRBV7-2 TGTGCCAGCAGCGCGACAGGGACCTATGGCTACACCTTC CASSATGTYGYTF
NA TRBJ2-5 NA TRBV18 TGTGCCAGCTCACCTCACGGGACAGGGGCACCTCCTACTAGCGGGCAAGAGACCCAGTACTTC CASSPHGTGAPPTSGQETQYF